These T cell receptor beta chains were read from a single sample in a study of vaccination and CD4 T cells after COVID-19. For these TCRs, the target antigens are not known. Via MiXCR, TCRdb re-called the PCR reads, giving one row per CDR3 protein. This sample has about 19,000 distinct CDR3 sequences, with roughly 70% found just once. The sample taken for sequencing was CD4+ T cells from blood, cultured in vitro. The receptors derive from a human donor who had recovered from COVID-19. Both conserved end residues are part of each CDR3. A D gene is named only where the DNA matches it firmly. Clone size is stated in some rows and not others, as once, few, many or a class when expanded.

TRBV4-2,TRBJ2-5,.,TRBD2,TGTGCCAGCAGCCGCAAACAGACTAGCGGGAGAAGTGAGACCCAGTACTTC,CASSRKQTSGRSETQYF
TRBV18,TRBJ1-1,.,.,TGTGCCAGCTCCCTCGACAGTTACACTGAAGCTTTCTTT,CASSLDSYTEAFF
TRBV5-1,TRBJ1-2,.,.,TGCGCCAGGGATACAGGACGGCTGGCTAACTATGGCTACACCTTC,CARDTGRLANYGYTF
TRBV7-2,TRBJ1-5,.,TRBD1,TGTGCCAGCAGCTCGACAACCGGGACAGGGGATCAGCCCCAGCATTTT,CASSSTTGTGDQPQHF
TRBV28,TRBJ1-2,.,TRBD1,TGTGCCAGCAGTTTAATAGGGACAGGGACCTATGGCTACACCTTC,CASSLIGTGTYGYTF
TRBV15,TRBJ1-1,.,.,TGTGCCACCAGGGAGGTGAACACTGAAGCTTTCTTT,CATREVNTEAFF
TRBV19,TRBJ2-3,.,.,TGTGCCAGTCACCAGCGAACCACAGATACGCAGTATTTT,CASHQRTTDTQYF
TRBV7-2,TRBJ1-1,.,TRBD1,TGTGCCAGCAGCCCGCGGACAGGAGGGAACACTGAAGCTTTCTTT,CASSPRTGGNTEAFF
TRBV6-1,TRBJ1-1,.,.,TGTGCCAGCAGACCCAACGGACGGATTGAAGCTTTCTTT,CASRPNGRIEAFF
TRBV19,TRBJ2-1,few,.,TGTGCCAGTAGTATCGAGGGGGGAATCCGGTTCTTC,CASSIEGGIRFF
TRBV6-1,TRBJ1-3,.,.,TGTGCCAGCAGTAGGACGGGGGCTGGAAACACCATATATTTT,CASSRTGAGNTIYF
TRBV15,TRBJ2-3,once,TRBD2,TGTGCCACCAGTGGTAGGACAAGCTACCTAGGGAACAACATAGCGGGAGGGCGGTATACGCAGTATTTT,CATSGRTSYLGNNIAGGRYTQYF
TRBV7-6,TRBJ1-5,.,.,TGTGCCAGCAGCTTAACAAAAGGGGTCAGGACAGAGCAGCCCCAGCATTTT,CASSLTKGVRTEQPQHF
TRBV25-1,TRBJ2-5,.,.,TGTGCCAGCAGTGATAGGGGTGTCTTAGAGACCCAGTACTTC,CASSDRGVLETQYF
TRBV27,TRBJ2-4,.,TRBD2,TGTGCCAGCAGTAAACAGACTAGCGGGGACATTCAGTACTTC,CASSKQTSGDIQYF
TRBV9,TRBJ2-5,.,.,TGTGCCAGCAGCGTAAGTAGGGCAGTCGGGACCCAGTACTTC,CASSVSRAVGTQYF
TRBV27,TRBJ2-1,.,TRBD2,TGTGCCAGCAGTTTTGAGGGATGGGACGGGGGGACCGTTGGGGATGAGCAGTTCTTC,CASSFEGWDGGTVGDEQFF
TRBV7-9,TRBJ2-3,.,TRBD1,TGTGCCAGCACCCCCCAGACCAGGACAGGGGGTACAGATACGCAGTATTTT,CASTPQTRTGGTDTQYF
TRBV6-1,TRBJ2-3,.,.,TGTGCCAGCAGTGACTCAGGGTACACAGATACGCAGTATTTT,CASSDSGYTDTQYF
TRBV6-5,TRBJ1-2,.,.,TGTGCCAGCAGTTACTCGAGATGGGACCCCGGTAGGGGCTACACCTTC,CASSYSRWDPGRGYTF
TRBV6-4,TRBJ1-1,.,TRBD1,TGTGCCAGCAGGACAGGGTCAGGGACTGAAGCTTTCTTT,CASRTGSGTEAFF
TRBV6-2/TRBV6-3,TRBJ2-1,few,.,TGTGCCAGCAAATCCGGGGCTCTGAGGAATGAGCAGTTCTTC,CASKSGALRNEQFF
TRBV5-4,TRBJ2-5,.,.,TGTGCCAGCAGCCGGGACCAGGGAGAGACCCAGTACTTC,CASSRDQGETQYF
TRBV7-8,TRBJ2-4,.,TRBD2,TGTGCCAGCAGCCCCCCCGGGACTAGCGGGAGGCCTCTGGCCAAAAACATTCAGTACTTC,CASSPPGTSGRPLAKNIQYF
TRBV2,TRBJ1-3,.,.,TGTGCCAGCCCGACAGATCGAAACACCATATATTTT,CASPTDRNTIYF
TRBV6-5,TRBJ1-5,few,.,TGTGCCAGCAGTTACAAGGCGGGGCCCAATCAGCCCCAGCATTTT,CASSYKAGPNQPQHF
TRBV6-5,TRBJ1-1,.,.,TGTGCCAGCAGTTACGATGGAGTCACTGAAGCTTTCTTT,CASSYDGVTEAFF
TRBV6-5,TRBJ1-6,.,TRBD1,TGTGCCAGCAGCTACCCCGACAGGGGGATCTCACCCCTCCACTTT,CASSYPDRGISPLHF
TRBV6-1,TRBJ2-7,.,.,TGTGCCAGCAGCCCCGAGGCCAAGCAGTACTTC,CASSPEAKQYF
TRBV7-6,TRBJ1-1,.,.,TGTGCCAGCAGCTTAGCTGCGGGAGAGGCTTTCTTT,CASSLAAGEAFF
TRBV12-3/TRBV12-4,TRBJ1-5,.,TRBD1,TGTGCCAGCAGTTTCGGGACAGGGCGTCAGCCCCAGCATTTT,CASSFGTGRQPQHF
TRBV30,TRBJ2-5,.,TRBD1,TGTGCCTGGAGTGCCGACAGGGTAGAGACCCAGTACTTC,CAWSADRVETQYF
TRBV7-2,TRBJ2-5,.,.,TGTGCCAGCAGAAGGGGGGTCCAAGAGACCCAGTACTTC,CASRRGVQETQYF
TRBV2,TRBJ1-5,.,.,TGTGCCAGCAGGCTACAGGGTCCGAGCAATCAGCCCCAGCATTTT,CASRLQGPSNQPQHF
TRBV28,TRBJ1-1,.,.,TGTGCCAGCTGCTGGTCAGACATGAACACTGAAGCTTTCTTT,CASCWSDMNTEAFF
TRBV30,TRBJ1-5,.,.,TGTGCCTGGAGTGTACCTGGGCAGGTACTTGGTCAGCCCCAGCATTTT,CAWSVPGQVLGQPQHF
TRBV5-4,TRBJ2-7,.,TRBD2,TGTGCCAGCAGGTTGACTAGCGGGAGTAGGCAGTACTTC,CASRLTSGSRQYF
TRBV6-1,TRBJ1-1,.,.,TGTGCCAGCAGTCTCGGGGGTGGGAGTGCTTTCTTT,CASSLGGGSAFF
TRBV19,TRBJ1-1,.,TRBD1,TGTGCCAGTACCGTTACACAGGGGAGGGGGAACACTGAAGCTTTCTTT,CASTVTQGRGNTEAFF
TRBV19,TRBJ1-5,.,.,TGTGCCGGAGGGCGGGGGGCCGGCAATCAGCCCCAGCATTTT,CAGGRGAGNQPQHF
TRBV7-2,TRBJ1-1,once,.,TGTGCCAGCAGCTTAAATGGTGTCAAGAACACTGAAGCTTTCTTT,CASSLNGVKNTEAFF
TRBV20-1,TRBJ2-3,.,.,TGCAGTGCCTGGGCGGCGGCGGGACACACAGATACGCAGTATTTT,CSAWAAAGHTDTQYF
TRBV15,TRBJ2-5,few,.,TGTGCCACCAGCAGAGGAAGGGAGACCCAGTACTTC,CATSRGRETQYF
TRBV18,TRBJ2-7,.,.,TGTGCCAGCTCACTCGACTACGAGCAGTACTTC,CASSLDYEQYF
TRBV12-3/TRBV12-4,TRBJ2-3,.,TRBD2,TGTGCCAGCAGCCTAGCGGGAGCGGAGGATACGCAGTATTTT,CASSLAGAEDTQYF
TRBV20-1,TRBJ1-2,few,.,TGCAGTGCTTCCTACAGGAAGGGCTACACCTTC,CSASYRKGYTF
TRBV7-2,TRBJ2-1,.,TRBD1,TGTGCCAGCAGCTCGGACAGGGGATGGGGCTTTTCTTTCTCCTACAATGAGCAGTTCTTC,CASSSDRGWGFSFSYNEQFF
TRBV6-5,TRBJ1-5,few,.,TGTGCCAGCAGTTACTCGATGGGGGGGGCGAGCAATCAGCCCCAGCATTTT,CASSYSMGGASNQPQHF
TRBV7-3,TRBJ2-2,once,TRBD2,TGTGCCAGCAGCTCCTCTAGCGGGACCGGGGAGCTGTTTTTT,CASSSSSGTGELFF
TRBV7-2,TRBJ2-7,.,.,TGTGCCAGCAGCTCGGGTATCACCTACGAGCAGTACTTC,CASSSGITYEQYF
TRBV7-9,TRBJ1-2,.,TRBD1,TGTGCCAGCAGCTTACAGGGGGCGCAGGCTGGCTACACCTTC,CASSLQGAQAGYTF
TRBV20-1,TRBJ1-3,few,.,TGCAGTGCTAGGAGTCCGAACACCATATATTTT,CSARSPNTIYF
TRBV20-1,TRBJ2-1,.,TRBD1,TGCAGTGCGAGTCCGGGACAGTGGATGGATGAGCAGTTCTTC,CSASPGQWMDEQFF
TRBV5-1,TRBJ2-5,once,TRBD1,TGCGCCAGCAGCCGGGACAGGGCAGAGACCCAGTACTTC,CASSRDRAETQYF
TRBV20-1,TRBJ1-6,.,.,TGCAGTGCACCCCGTGAGATTCCTTATTCACCCCTCCACTTT,CSAPREIPYSPLHF
TRBV20-1,TRBJ2-7,.,TRBD1,TGCAGTGCCGAAGGGGGACAGGGGGCTTTTGGCGAGCAGTACTTC,CSAEGGQGAFGEQYF
TRBV20-1,TRBJ2-7,few,TRBD2,TGCAGTGCTAGAGTGGGGACTAGCGGGAATTACGAGCAGTACTTC,CSARVGTSGNYEQYF
TRBV21-1,TRBJ2-2,.,.,TGTGCCAGCAGCAAACACCCTGCGACAGGGGCCACCGGGGAGCTGTTTTTT,CASSKHPATGATGELFF
TRBV6-2/TRBV6-3,TRBJ1-2,.,.,TGTGCCAGCAGTGGTCTGGGATCTTATTATGGCTACACCTTC,CASSGLGSYYGYTF
TRBV28,TRBJ1-5,.,.,TGTGCCAGCAACTGGGGGTATCAGCCCCAGCATTTT,CASNWGYQPQHF